This T cell receptor beta chain was sequenced during a study of Ad26.COV2.S vaccination and SARS-CoV-2 variants. The wider study: Doses of Ad26.COV2.S were injected into muscle once or twice, 56 days apart.

Treatment described: roughly 20 received Ad26.COV2.S at low or high dose, single or two shots; several received placebo; per-sample allocation not given. Specimens were obtained on day 63 following the first vaccine or placebo injection. In the vaccine, an Ad26 vector expressed the SARS-CoV-2 spike of the Wuhan strain. The germline V and J ends were trimmed by 4 bases and 2 bases, with 15 bases remaining between them. The length of the CDR3 is 16 residues. Germline V gene lookup returns CDR1 MGHRA and CDR2 YSYEKL. Sequencing used immunoSEQ multiplex PCR; TCRdb keeps in-frame clones, though not all of them. Among approximately 300,000 clones, 85% were seen once, and the ten largest hold approximately 2.2%.

Sequences were derived from peripheral blood, sampled in a trial of Ad26.COV2.S vaccine versus placebo. The chain joins TRBV4-1 to TRBJ2-1; the D is unclear. The receptor's source is a person between 18 and 65 years old who received the Ad26.COV2.S COVID-19 vaccine or a placebo. The CDR3 DNA reads as TGCGCCAGCAGCCTACGCCTCAGTGGAACCTACAATGAGCAGTTCTTC. This gives the protein CASSLRLSGTYNEQFF.